This passage covers 22 T cell receptor beta chains from one sample sequenced in a study of cytomegalovirus exposure and HLA in healthy donors. Clones were sequenced by immunoSEQ multiplex PCR, and TCRdb holds only the in-frame ones, with some missing. The sample comprises about 140,000 clones, about 86% of which are singletons, and approximately 8.5% rests with the top ten. Sequences were obtained from PBMCs. The receptors were sampled from a woman in her late teens or twenties in good health and CMV-seropositive.

This rearrangement joins TRBV19 to TRBJ2-7; D not resolved. The CDR3 runs to 14 residues. Germline V gene sequence: CDR1 LNHDA, CDR2 SQIVND (reference sequence). The V end lost 3 bases, the J end lost 3 bases, and 12 bases lay between the germline ends. CDR3 residues: CASSMKPASYEQYF. CDR3 in DNA: TGTGCCAGTAGTATGAAGCCAGCTAGCTACGAGCAGTACTTC.

This chain uses TRBV6-1 with TRBJ1-1; the match to TRBD1 covers 9 bases. Germline trimming cut 2 bases from V and 5 bases from J; bases unmatched to any gene: 6. Germline CDR1 reads MNHNS; CDR2 reads SASEGT. The CDR3 consists of 15 residues. The chain's CDR3 is CASSELMGQGTEAFF. The CDR3 region has the DNA TGTGCCAGCAGTGAACTTATGGGACAGGGTACTGAAGCTTTCTTT.

The J gene is TRBJ1-4, the V gene TRBV13; D might be TRBD1 (6 bases). The CDR3 covers 15 residues. CDR1 and CDR2 from the germline V gene are PRHDT and FYEKMQ (reference sequence). V was trimmed by 5 bases and J by 0 bases, leaving 10 bases between them. Here the CDR3 reads CASSVNRATNEKLFF. In DNA form, the CDR3 reads TGTGCCAGCAGCGTCAACAGGGCAACTAATGAAAAACTGTTTTTT. The entire variable domain, with the rest obtained from reference TRBV13 and TRBJ1-4, is as follows: AAGVIQSPRHLIKEKRETATLKCYPIPRHDTVYWYQQGPGQDPQFLISFYEKMQSDKGSIPDRFSAQQFSDYHSELNMSSLELGDSALYFCASSVNRATNEKLFFGSGTQLSVL.

This clone was found a few times. The chain joins TRBV10-3 to TRBJ1-5; 7 bases fit TRBD1. The CDR3 is 14 amino acids. V was pared by 4 bases and J by 5 bases, with 5 bases of the junction left unmatched. Germline CDR1 ENHRY, CDR2 SYGVKD. CDR3 coding DNA: TGTGCCATCAGTGGACAGGGTAGGGATCAGCCCCAGCATTTT. Its translation: CAISGQGRDQPQHF.

This chain links TRBV5-4 with TRBJ1-2; the D gene is possibly TRBD1 (5 bases). The CDR3 is made up of 15 amino acids. The V gene's germline CDR1 is SGHNT and CDR2 YYREEE (reference sequence). Trimming removed 4 bases at V and 5 bases at J, with 18 bases between. The CDR3 spells CASSDAGRRGYGYTF. In DNA form, the CDR3 reads TGTGCCAGCAGCGACGCGGGGCGGAGGGGTTATGGCTACACCTTC. The whole variable domain, filled in from reference TRBV5-4 and TRBJ1-2, reads ETGVTQSPTHLIKTRGQQVTLRCSSQSGHNTVSWYQQALGQGPQFIFQYYREEENGRGNFPPRFSGLQFPNYSSELNVNALELDDSALYLCASSDAGRRGYGYTFGSGTRLTVV.

The V call is TRBV6-6, the J call TRBJ2-1; 9 bases fit TRBD2. CDR1 is MNHNY and CDR2 is SVGAGI in the germline V gene (reference sequence). V was clipped by 3 bases and J by 5 bases; unmatched bases: 8. The CDR3 is 16 residues long. In DNA, the CDR3 is TGTGCCAGCAGTTATCTAGGACTAGCGTCCAACAATGAGCAGTTCTTC. Its translation: CASSYLGLASNNEQFF.

The chain is built from TRBV5-4 and TRBJ2-1; 9 nucleotides match TRBD2. This CDR3 is built from 16 residues. Unmatched junction bases numbered 10, after V lost 1 base and J lost 8 bases. Germline V CDR1 and CDR2: SGHNT, YYREEE (reference sequence). CDR3 in DNA: TGTGCCAGCAGCTTGTTTGGTAGCGGGAGAGGGGATGAGCAGTTCTTC. It translates to CASSLFGSGRGDEQFF.

This chain uses TRBV10-3 with TRBJ2-1, with unresolved D. The V end lost 5 bases, the J end lost 5 bases, and 16 bases lay between the germline ends. The germline V gene encodes CDR1 ENHRY and CDR2 SYGVKD. The CDR3 contains 15 residues. CDR3: CAISPGTTFNNEQFF. CDR3 coding DNA: TGTGCCATCAGTCCAGGAACGACCTTCAACAATGAGCAGTTCTTC.

This clone was counted only a few times. J is TRBJ1-1 and V is TRBV5-1; 7 bases are a match to TRBD1. Germline V gives CDR1 SGHRS, CDR2 YFSETQ. V lost 4 bases and J lost 1; bases outside the gene matches: 4. CDR3 length equals 14 residues. Here the CDR3 reads CASSPGQTNTEAFF. The CDR3, as DNA: TGCGCCAGCAGCCCGGGACAGACGAACACTGAAGCTTTCTTT.

The chain joins TRBV5-4 to TRBJ2-1; 16 positions match TRBD2. J lost 4 bases, V lost 3 bases, and 7 bases had no gene match. Germline CDR1 is SGHNT and CDR2 is YYREEE (reference sequence). The CDR3 consists of 18 residues. The CDR3 spells CASSSPGTSGGAYNEQFF. The CDR3 coding sequence is TGTGCCAGCAGCTCGCCCGGGACTAGCGGGGGGGCTTACAATGAGCAGTTCTTC.

The V call is TRBV28, the J call TRBJ2-1; a possible D gene is TRBD1 (5 bases). V was trimmed by 6 bases and J by 0 bases, leaving 15 bases between them. Germline V gene data show CDR1 as MDHEN and CDR2 as SYDVKM. The CDR3 loop spans 16 amino acids. This chain's CDR3 is CASRRTDSPSYNEQFF. CDR3 coding DNA: TGTGCCAGCAGACGAACTGACAGTCCCTCCTACAATGAGCAGTTCTTC.

The V gene is TRBV19, the J gene TRBJ2-1; TRBD2 is a possible D gene (6 bases). CDR3 length: 15 residues. Germline CDR1 and CDR2: LNHDA and SQIVND (reference sequence). Trimming took off 9 bases at V and 4 bases at J, with 19 bases between the two ends. The CDR3 sequence: CARTRLGGQYNEQFF. The CDR3 region has the DNA TGTGCCAGAACCAGGCTCGGGGGTCAGTACAATGAGCAGTTCTTC.

The chain has TRBV9 and TRBJ2-7; TRBD2 aligns across 9 bases. CDR3 length: 15 amino acids. With V trimmed by 0 bases and J by 7 bases, 8 bases remained unmatched. The germline CDR1 and CDR2 sequences are SGDLS and YYNGEE. The CDR3 loop reads CASSVEAGGIGEQYF. In DNA form, the CDR3 reads TGTGCCAGCAGCGTAGAGGCGGGGGGGATTGGAGAGCAGTACTTC.

The rearrangement links TRBV29-1 to TRBJ2-3, with a tentative D call TRBD2 (5 bases). Germline values: CDR1 SQVTM, CDR2 ANQGSEA. Trimming removed 4 bases from V and 5 bases from J, with 13 bases in between. This CDR3 region has 13 residues. The CDR3 region has the DNA TGCAGCGTTGCCGAGGGTCGGGGAGATACGCAGTATTTT. It is translated as CSVAEGRGDTQYF.

The genes are TRBV9 and TRBJ2-1; a weak D match, TRBD2 (5 bases). The length of the CDR3 is 15 residues. V was cut by 0 bases and J by 12 bases, with 19 bases left in between. Germline V gives CDR1 SGDLS, CDR2 YYNGEE. In nucleotides, the CDR3 is TGTGCCAGCAGCGTAGAGAGGCCCTATGGCGAGGGGCAGTTCTTC. It yields the protein CASSVERPYGEGQFF.

The J gene is TRBJ2-3, the V gene TRBV28; tentatively, D is TRBD1 (5 bases). V lost 6 bases and J lost 2, with 9 bases in between. Germline V gene sequence: CDR1 MDHEN, CDR2 SYDVKM. This CDR3 contains 13 residues. The CDR3 protein is CASSPTVTDTQYF. The CDR3 nucleotides are TGTGCCAGCAGCCCGACAGTCACAGATACGCAGTATTTT.

The chain carries TRBV19 and TRBJ1-2; the D gene is possibly TRBD1 (5 bases). Trimming took off 5 bases at V and 3 bases at J, with 13 bases between the two ends. The V gene's germline CDR1 is LNHDA and CDR2 SQIVND (reference sequence). The CDR3 spans 14 residues. The CDR3 coding sequence is TGTGCCAGTAGTCCGGGACTGACCCACTATGGCTACACCTTC. Protein product: CASSPGLTHYGYTF. Together with reference TRBV19 and TRBJ1-2, the CDR3 gives the full variable domain: DGGITQSPKYLFRKEGQNVTLSCEQNLNHDAMYWYRQDPGQGLRLIYYSQIVNDFQKGDIAEGYSVSREKKESFPLTVTSAQKNPTAFYLCASSPGLTHYGYTFGSGTRLTVV.

The chain employs TRBV27 and TRBJ1-2; 10 bases are a match to TRBD1. V lost 6 bases, J lost 7 bases, and 11 bases stayed unmatched. Germline V gives CDR1 MNHEY, CDR2 SMNVEV (reference sequence). The CDR3 totals 15 residues. CDR3 region: CASSPLGQGVGGYTF. The CDR3 DNA follows: TGTGCCAGCAGCCCACTTGGACAGGGGGTAGGTGGCTACACCTTC.

J is TRBJ1-2 and V is TRBV9; D is unresolved. Germline V gene lookup returns CDR1 SGDLS and CDR2 YYNGEE. V was trimmed by 0 bases and J by 3 bases, leaving 15 bases between them. The CDR3 runs 16 residues. The CDR3 DNA reads TGTGCCAGCAGCGTAGCTACTCCGGGGAAGGACTATGGCTACACCTTC. Its translation is CASSVATPGKDYGYTF.

This chain connects TRBV29-1 to TRBJ2-3; D is ambiguous. Between the trimmed V and J ends, which lost 1 base and 6 bases, there was a span of 8 bases. Germline CDR1 is SQVTM and CDR2 is ANQGSEA. The CDR3 has 12 amino acids. The CDR3 loop reads CSVEAESDTQYF. The CDR3 DNA reads as TGCAGCGTTGAAGCAGAATCTGATACGCAGTATTTT.

This chain's CDR3 is CASSIQGPGAYEQYF. The CDR3, as DNA: TGTGCCAGTAGTATACAAGGGCCGGGGGCCTACGAGCAGTACTTC. The V and J genes are TRBV19 and TRBJ2-7; D perhaps matches TRBD2 (6 bases). Germline lookup yields CDR1 LNHDA and CDR2 SQIVND (reference sequence). V lost 2 bases to trimming and J lost 2 bases, with 13 bases between them. This CDR3 has 15 amino acids. Using reference TRBV19 and TRBJ2-7 for the parts outside the CDR3, the full variable domain is DGGITQSPKYLFRKEGQNVTLSCEQNLNHDAMYWYRQDPGQGLRLIYYSQIVNDFQKGDIAEGYSVSREKKESFPLTVTSAQKNPTAFYLCASSIQGPGAYEQYFGPGTRLTVT.

The rearrangement joins TRBV2 to TRBJ2-3; 7 bases match TRBD2. V gave up 5 bases and J gave up 0 bases; unmatched junction bases: 2. Germline CDR1 and CDR2: SNHLY and FYNNEI. CDR3 length: 14 residues. For the CDR3, the DNA is TGTGCCAGCAGTCGCGGGGGTAGCACAGATACGCAGTATTTT. Amino acid sequence: CASSRGGSTDTQYF.